Listed below are T cell receptor beta chains from one sample, sequenced in a study of post-analysis software for immune sequencing data. TCRdb used MiXCR to reprocess the PCR reads, holding one entry per CDR3 protein. The sample includes fewer than 850,000 distinct CDR3 sequences, approximately 30% of them seen just once. The specimen was blood. These TCRs come from a girl aged 5 to 17 with multiple sclerosis. Both conserved end residues are part of each CDR3. A D gene is named only where the DNA matches it firmly. Clone size appears in some rows only: once, few, many, or a class for an expanded clone.

clone size: once; V gene: TRBV7-9; J gene: TRBJ1-5; D gene: TRBD1; CDR3 protein: CASSPGGQSNQPQHF; CDR3 DNA: TGTGCCAGCAGCCCAGGGGGCCAGAGCAATCAGCCCCAGCATTTT
clone size: -; V gene: TRBV24-1; J gene: TRBJ2-1; D gene: -; CDR3 protein: CATSAFPYNEQFF; CDR3 DNA: TGTGCCACCTCGGCGTTCCCCTACAATGAGCAGTTCTTC
clone size: -; V gene: TRBV7-9; J gene: TRBJ2-5; D gene: -; CDR3 protein: CASSLLQDQETQYF; CDR3 DNA: TGTGCCAGCAGCTTACTTCAGGACCAAGAGACCCAGTACTTC
clone size: many; V gene: TRBV29-1; J gene: TRBJ2-1; D gene: TRBD2; CDR3 protein: CSVPGGTSGYIEQFF; CDR3 DNA: TGCAGCGTCCCAGGAGGGACTAGCGGGTATATTGAGCAGTTCTTC
clone size: -; V gene: TRBV4-2; J gene: TRBJ1-4; D gene: -; CDR3 protein: CASSRTTVGGSTNEKLFF; CDR3 DNA: TGTGCCAGCAGCCGGACCACCGTCGGGGGATCAACTAATGAAAAACTGTTTTTT
clone size: once; V gene: TRBV7-9; J gene: TRBJ1-1; D gene: -; CDR3 protein: CVSSLVPTTNTEAFF; CDR3 DNA: TGTGTCAGCAGCCTCGTCCCGACAACGAACACTGAAGCTTTCTTT
clone size: -; V gene: TRBV6-5; J gene: TRBJ1-5; D gene: -; CDR3 protein: CASRGPVGPQHF; CDR3 DNA: TGTGCCAGCAGGGGACCGGTGGGGCCCCAGCATTTT
clone size: once; V gene: TRBV7-2; J gene: TRBJ2-2; D gene: -; CDR3 protein: CASSPGGGHTGELFF; CDR3 DNA: TGTGCCAGCAGTCCTGGCGGGGGCCACACCGGGGAGCTGTTTTTT
clone size: -; V gene: TRBV19; J gene: TRBJ2-1; D gene: -; CDR3 protein: CAATSSYNEQFF; CDR3 DNA: TGTGCCGCAACTAGCTCCTACAATGAGCAGTTCTTC
clone size: -; V gene: TRBV2; J gene: TRBJ2-7; D gene: TRBD2; CDR3 protein: CASLGLASRPANYEQYF; CDR3 DNA: TGTGCCAGCTTGGGACTAGCGAGCCGCCCAGCTAACTACGAGCAGTACTTC
clone size: -; V gene: TRBV12-3/TRBV12-4; J gene: TRBJ2-7; D gene: TRBD2; CDR3 protein: CASSLRAGGSEQYF; CDR3 DNA: TGTGCCAGCAGTTTAAGAGCGGGAGGCTCCGAGCAGTACTTC
clone size: few; V gene: TRBV20-1; J gene: TRBJ2-6; D gene: TRBD1; CDR3 protein: CSADRGSGANVLTF; CDR3 DNA: TGCAGTGCGGACAGGGGCTCTGGGGCCAACGTCCTGACTTTC
clone size: -; V gene: TRBV12-3/TRBV12-4; J gene: TRBJ1-1; D gene: -; CDR3 protein: CASSLSWGRRFAEAFF; CDR3 DNA: TGTGCCAGCAGTTTGTCTTGGGGGCGCCGATTTGCTGAAGCTTTCTTT
clone size: -; V gene: TRBV12-3/TRBV12-4; J gene: TRBJ1-1; D gene: -; CDR3 protein: CASSRVMPTEAFF; CDR3 DNA: TGTGCCAGCAGTCGGGTTATGCCGACTGAAGCTTTCTTT
clone size: few; V gene: TRBV29-1; J gene: TRBJ2-7; D gene: TRBD1; CDR3 protein: CSVATGIYEQYF; CDR3 DNA: TGCAGCGTTGCGACAGGGATTTACGAGCAGTACTTC
clone size: few; V gene: TRBV10-3; J gene: TRBJ1-2; D gene: TRBD1; CDR3 protein: CAISGGTGPGYTF; CDR3 DNA: TGTGCCATCAGTGGCGGGACAGGGCCCGGCTACACCTTC